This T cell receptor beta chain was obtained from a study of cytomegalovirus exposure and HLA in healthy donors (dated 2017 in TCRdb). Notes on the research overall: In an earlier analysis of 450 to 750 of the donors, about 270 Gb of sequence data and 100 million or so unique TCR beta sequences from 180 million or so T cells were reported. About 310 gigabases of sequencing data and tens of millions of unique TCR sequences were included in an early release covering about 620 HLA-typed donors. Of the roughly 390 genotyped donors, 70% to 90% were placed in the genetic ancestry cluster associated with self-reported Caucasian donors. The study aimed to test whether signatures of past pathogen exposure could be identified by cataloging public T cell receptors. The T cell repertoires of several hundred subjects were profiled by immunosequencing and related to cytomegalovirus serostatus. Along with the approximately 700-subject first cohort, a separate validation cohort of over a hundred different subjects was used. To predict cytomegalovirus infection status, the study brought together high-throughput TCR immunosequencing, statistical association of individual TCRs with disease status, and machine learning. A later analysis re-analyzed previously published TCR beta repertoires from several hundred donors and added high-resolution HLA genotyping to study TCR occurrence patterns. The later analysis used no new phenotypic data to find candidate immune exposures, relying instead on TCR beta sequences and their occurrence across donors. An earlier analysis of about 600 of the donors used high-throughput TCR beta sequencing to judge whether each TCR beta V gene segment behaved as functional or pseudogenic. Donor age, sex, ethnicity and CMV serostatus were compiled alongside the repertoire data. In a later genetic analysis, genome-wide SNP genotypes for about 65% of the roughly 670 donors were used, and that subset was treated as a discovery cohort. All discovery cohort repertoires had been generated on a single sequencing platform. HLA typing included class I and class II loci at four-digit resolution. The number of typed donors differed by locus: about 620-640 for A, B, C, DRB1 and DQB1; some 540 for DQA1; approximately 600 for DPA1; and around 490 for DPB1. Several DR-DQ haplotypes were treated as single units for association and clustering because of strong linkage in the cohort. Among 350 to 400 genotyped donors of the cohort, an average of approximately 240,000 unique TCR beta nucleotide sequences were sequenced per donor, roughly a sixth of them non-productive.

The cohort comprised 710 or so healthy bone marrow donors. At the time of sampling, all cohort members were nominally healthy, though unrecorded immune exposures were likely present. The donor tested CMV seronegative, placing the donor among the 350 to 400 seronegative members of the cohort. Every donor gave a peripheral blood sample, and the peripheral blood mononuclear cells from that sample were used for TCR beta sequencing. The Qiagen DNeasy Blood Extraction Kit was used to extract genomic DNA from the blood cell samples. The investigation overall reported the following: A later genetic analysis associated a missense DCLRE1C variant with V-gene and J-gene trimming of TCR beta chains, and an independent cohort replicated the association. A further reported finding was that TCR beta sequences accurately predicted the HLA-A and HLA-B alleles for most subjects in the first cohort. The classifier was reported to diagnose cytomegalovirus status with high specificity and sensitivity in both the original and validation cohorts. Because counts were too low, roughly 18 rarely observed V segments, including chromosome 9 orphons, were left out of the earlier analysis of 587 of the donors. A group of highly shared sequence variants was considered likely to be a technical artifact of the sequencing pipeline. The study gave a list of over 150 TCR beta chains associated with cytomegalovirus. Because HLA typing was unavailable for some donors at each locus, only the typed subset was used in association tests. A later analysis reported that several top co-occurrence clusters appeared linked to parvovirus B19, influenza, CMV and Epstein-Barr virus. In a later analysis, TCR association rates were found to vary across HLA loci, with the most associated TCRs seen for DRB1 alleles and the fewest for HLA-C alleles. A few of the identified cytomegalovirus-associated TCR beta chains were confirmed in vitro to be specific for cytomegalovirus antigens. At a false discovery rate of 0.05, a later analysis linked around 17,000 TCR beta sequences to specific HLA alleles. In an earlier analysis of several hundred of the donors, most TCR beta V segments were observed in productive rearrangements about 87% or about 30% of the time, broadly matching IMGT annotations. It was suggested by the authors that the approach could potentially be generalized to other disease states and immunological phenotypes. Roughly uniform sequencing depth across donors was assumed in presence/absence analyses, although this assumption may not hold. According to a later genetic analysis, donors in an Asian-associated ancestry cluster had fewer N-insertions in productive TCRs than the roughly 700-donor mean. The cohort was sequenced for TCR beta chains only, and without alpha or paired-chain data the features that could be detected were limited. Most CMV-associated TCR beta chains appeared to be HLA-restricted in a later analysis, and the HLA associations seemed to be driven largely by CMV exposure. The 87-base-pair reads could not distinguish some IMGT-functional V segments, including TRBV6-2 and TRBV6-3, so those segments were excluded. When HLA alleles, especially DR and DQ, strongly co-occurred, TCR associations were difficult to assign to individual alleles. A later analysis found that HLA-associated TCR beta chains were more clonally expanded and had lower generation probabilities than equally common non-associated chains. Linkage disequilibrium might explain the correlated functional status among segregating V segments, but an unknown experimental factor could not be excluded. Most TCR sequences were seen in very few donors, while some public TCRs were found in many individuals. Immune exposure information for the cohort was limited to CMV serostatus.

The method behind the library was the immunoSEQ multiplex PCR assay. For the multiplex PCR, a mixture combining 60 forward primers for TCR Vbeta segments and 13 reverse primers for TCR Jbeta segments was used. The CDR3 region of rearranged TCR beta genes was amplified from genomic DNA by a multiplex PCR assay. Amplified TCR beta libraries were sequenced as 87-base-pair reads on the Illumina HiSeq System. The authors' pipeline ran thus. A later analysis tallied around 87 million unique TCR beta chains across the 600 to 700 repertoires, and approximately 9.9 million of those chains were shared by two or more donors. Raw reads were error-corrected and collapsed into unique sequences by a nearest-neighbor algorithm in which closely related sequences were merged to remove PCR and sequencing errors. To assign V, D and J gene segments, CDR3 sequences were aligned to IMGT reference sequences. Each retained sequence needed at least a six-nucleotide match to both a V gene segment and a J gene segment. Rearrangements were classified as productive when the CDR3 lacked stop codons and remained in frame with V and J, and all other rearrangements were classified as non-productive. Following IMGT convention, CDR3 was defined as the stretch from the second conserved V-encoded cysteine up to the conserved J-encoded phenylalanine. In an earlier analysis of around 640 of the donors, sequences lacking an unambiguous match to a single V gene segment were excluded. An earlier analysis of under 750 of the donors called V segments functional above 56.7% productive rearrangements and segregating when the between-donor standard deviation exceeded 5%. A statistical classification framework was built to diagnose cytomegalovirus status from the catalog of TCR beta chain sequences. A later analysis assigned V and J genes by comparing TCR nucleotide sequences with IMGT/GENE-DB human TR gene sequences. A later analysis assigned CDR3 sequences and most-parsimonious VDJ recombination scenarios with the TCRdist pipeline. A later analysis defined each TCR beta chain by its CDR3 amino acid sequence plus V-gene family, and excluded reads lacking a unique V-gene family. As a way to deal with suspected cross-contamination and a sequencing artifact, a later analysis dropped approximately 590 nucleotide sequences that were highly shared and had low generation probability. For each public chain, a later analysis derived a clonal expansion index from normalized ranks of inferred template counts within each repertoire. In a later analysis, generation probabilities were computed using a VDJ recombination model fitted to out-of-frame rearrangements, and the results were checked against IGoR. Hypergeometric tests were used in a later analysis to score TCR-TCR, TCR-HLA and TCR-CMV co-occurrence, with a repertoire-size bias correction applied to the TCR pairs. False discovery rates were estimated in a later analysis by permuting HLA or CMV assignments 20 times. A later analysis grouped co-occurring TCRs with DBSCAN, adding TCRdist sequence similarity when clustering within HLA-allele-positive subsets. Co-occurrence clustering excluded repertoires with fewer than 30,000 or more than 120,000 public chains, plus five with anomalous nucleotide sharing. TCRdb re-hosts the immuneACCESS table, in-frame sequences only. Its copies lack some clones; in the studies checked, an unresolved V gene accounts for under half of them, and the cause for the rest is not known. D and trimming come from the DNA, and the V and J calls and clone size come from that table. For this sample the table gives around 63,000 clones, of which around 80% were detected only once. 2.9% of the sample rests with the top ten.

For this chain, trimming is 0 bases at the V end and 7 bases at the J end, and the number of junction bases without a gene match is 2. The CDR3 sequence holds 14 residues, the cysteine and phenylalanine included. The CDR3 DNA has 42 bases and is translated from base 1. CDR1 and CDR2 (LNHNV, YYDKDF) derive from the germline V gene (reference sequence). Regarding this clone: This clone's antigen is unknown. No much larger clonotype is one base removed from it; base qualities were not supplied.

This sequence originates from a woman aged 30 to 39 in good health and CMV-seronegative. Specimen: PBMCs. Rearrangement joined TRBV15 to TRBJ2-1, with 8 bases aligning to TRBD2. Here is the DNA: TGTGCCACCAGCAGAGATAGCGGGGTAAATGAGCAGTTCTTC. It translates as CATSRDSGVNEQFF.